The entry that follows covers one T cell receptor beta chain sequence. The source of the sample is a study of shared T cell receptors in the human thymus. CDR3 length: 15 amino acids. Germline CDR1 and CDR2: SGHRS and YFSETQ. The V gene end was trimmed by 4 bases and the J gene end by 5 bases; junction bases not matched to a gene: 11. Generated by immunoSEQ multiplex PCR, the TCRdb table keeps only in-frame clones and is missing some. The table has hundreds of thousands of clones, approximately 78% seen once. The same specimen was also included in a second study, on human thymus T cells. Per that study: From resections taken during corrective heart surgery, the thymus tissue was obtained. Related research reported highly overlapping thymic repertoires among unrelated individuals.

The J gene is TRBJ2-7, the V gene TRBV5-1; TRBD2 matches 8 bases. The sequenced sample was thymocytes. This receptor was taken from a boy less than two years old with a congenital heart defect. CDR3 region: CASSRPVAGMDEQYF. The CDR3 DNA reads as TGCGCCAGCAGCCGGCCGGTAGCGGGAATGGACGAGCAGTACTTC.